This entry features one TCR beta chain sequence. In the original processing: From reference gene primer amplification, estimates of nucleated cell counts were derived. The assay was immunoSEQ multiplex PCR, and TCRdb's table has in-frame clones only and misses some. V, J and clone size were drawn from that table, and D and trimming were deduced from the DNA. The table records 250,000 to 350,000 clones, approximately 87% of them present only once. This CDR3 spans 15 amino acids. The V and J ends lost 3 bases and 4 bases respectively, with 15 bases between them. Germline values: CDR1 DFQATT, CDR2 SNEGSKA (reference sequence). The sample is drawn from a study of blood T cell repertoires in COVID-19. Whole-study context: The study drew acute and convalescent COVID-19 samples from the United States, Italy and Spain. PBMCs, B-cell-depleted T cells, or T cells were the source of the cDNA or gDNA that made up the material.

The chain employs TRBV20-1 and TRBJ2-2; perhaps TRBD2 as D (6 bases). The sample was peripheral blood. This clonotype was obtained from a woman aged 50 to 65 who had recovered from COVID-19. Here the CDR3 reads CSASYPGRSTGELFF. CDR3 bases: TGCAGTGCTAGTTACCCAGGGAGGTCCACCGGGGAGCTGTTTTTT.